This TCR beta chain was obtained from a study of CD8 T cells in ankylosing spondylitis. Study-wide results and caveats: Reactive arthritis synovial fluid and blood previously showed some of these motif variants. About 8 highly homologous variants made up a TCR beta motif, and this motif appeared characteristic of ankylosing spondylitis blood.

This clonotype showed up many times. Its antigen is unknown. Each TCR beta library was made by quantitative 5'-RACE that incorporated molecular barcodes. TCRdb called the 5' RACE reads again in MiXCR, with one record for every CDR3 protein. The data hold under 300,000 distinct CDR3 sequences, with approximately 11% observed a single time. The origin of this receptor is a male donor with ankylosing spondylitis or in good health (not recorded which). The sequenced sample was blood, either unsorted or a sorted T cell fraction (not recorded which).

The CDR3 region has the DNA TGCAGTGCTCCGTCCGGGGGTCAAAACATTCAGTACTTC. This sequence encodes CSAPSGGQNIQYF. V gene TRBV20-1 combines with J gene TRBJ2-4; D may be TRBD2 (6 bases). CDR3 length equals 13 residues. Germline CDR1 and CDR2: DFQATT and SNEGSKA (reference sequence). V dropped 5 bases and J dropped 5 bases, with 13 bases sitting between them.